The rows below give T cell receptor beta chains drawn from one sample of a study of response to subunit inactivated influenza vaccine. Each CDR3 protein gets one entry after TCRdb re-called the RT-PCR reads with MiXCR. The sample carries hundreds of thousands of distinct CDR3 sequences, approximately 24% recorded once. Sample: CD4+ T cells sorted from PBMCs, taken more than 4 days after vaccination. The receptors stem from a man in his forties or fifties who received an inactivated influenza vaccine. Each CDR3 is given with its conserved first and last residue. The order of the fields is D gene, J gene, V gene, clone size, CDR3 protein, CDR3 DNA. The D gene is left open where the match is weak. Clone size is not always given. Where it is, it says once, few, many or a class for expanded clones.

.	TRBJ2-3	TRBV7-2	.	CASSLDGQITDTQYF	TGTGCCAGCAGCTTAGACGGGCAGATCACAGATACGCAGTATTTT
.	TRBJ2-3	TRBV7-2	few	CASSLAETIHTQYF	TGTGCCAGCAGCTTAGCGGAGACTATACATACGCAGTATTTT
.	TRBJ1-6	TRBV28	few	CASSFGWLGSDNSPLHF	TGTGCCAGCAGTTTCGGCTGGTTGGGGTCCGATAATTCACCCCTCCACTTT
.	TRBJ2-5	TRBV15	medium-sized	CATSRGTTQETQYF	TGTGCCACCAGCAGAGGGACTACCCAAGAGACCCAGTACTTC
TRBD1	TRBJ1-1	TRBV12-3/TRBV12-4	few	CASSFSGGYTEAFF	TGTGCCAGCAGTTTTTCAGGGGGGTACACTGAAGCTTTCTTT
.	TRBJ2-2	TRBV24-1	few	CATSDPQGGDTGELFF	TGTGCCACCAGTGACCCACAGGGAGGGGACACCGGGGAGCTGTTTTTT
TRBD2	TRBJ2-5	TRBV11-2	few	CASSLWPFKRRGRLETQYF	TGTGCCAGCAGCTTATGGCCCTTTAAGAGGCGGGGGAGATTAGAGACCCAGTACTTC
TRBD1	TRBJ1-2	TRBV7-8	many	CASSLGPTGDGYTF	TGTGCCAGCAGCTTAGGGCCCACAGGGGATGGCTACACCTTC
.	TRBJ1-5	TRBV30	.	CAWSVRGNSNQPQHF	TGTGCCTGGAGTGTACGGGGGAATAGCAATCAGCCCCAGCATTTT
.	TRBJ2-1	TRBV7-2	.	CASSRVADRSYNEQFF	TGTGCCAGCTCCAGGGTGGCTGACCGCTCCTACAATGAGCAGTTCTTC
TRBD2	TRBJ2-3	TRBV20-1	.	CSAPPWRETDRDTQYF	TGCAGTGCCCCTCCTTGGCGGGAGACGGATCGTGATACGCAGTATTTT
.	TRBJ2-4	TRBV4-3	.	CASSQDYGAKNIQYF	TGCGCCAGCAGCCAAGATTACGGAGCCAAAAACATTCAGTACTTC
.	TRBJ1-1	TRBV11-2	.	CASSLDRPAGDTEAFF	TGTGCCAGCAGCTTAGATCGCCCTGCCGGGGACACTGAAGCTTTCTTT
TRBD1	TRBJ2-1	TRBV28	few	CASSWYAGQGNNEQFF	TGTGCCAGCAGCTGGTACGCGGGACAGGGTAACAATGAGCAGTTCTTC
TRBD1	TRBJ2-3	TRBV5-1	.	CASSPMTGKDTDTQYF	TGCGCCAGCAGCCCGATGACAGGGAAGGACACAGATACGCAGTATTTT
.	TRBJ1-6	TRBV4-3	few	CASSHRTLENSPLHF	TGCGCCAGCAGCCACCGGACCTTGGAGAATTCACCCCTCCACTTT
.	TRBJ1-4	TRBV10-3	few	CAISVSGEGKLFF	TGTGCCATCAGTGTCTCAGGGGAGGGAAAACTGTTTTTT
.	TRBJ2-5	TRBV5-4	.	CASSSMSGARQETQYF	TGTGCCAGCAGCTCGATGTCCGGGGCGCGACAAGAGACCCAGTACTTC
TRBD2	TRBJ2-1	TRBV27	few	CASSGISGSSYNEQFF	TGTGCCAGCAGTGGGATTAGCGGGAGCTCTTACAATGAGCAGTTCTTC
.	TRBJ1-5	TRBV12-3/TRBV12-4	.	CASSLRAQPQHF	TGTGCCAGCAGTTTAAGGGCGCAGCCCCAGCATTTT
TRBD2	TRBJ2-3	TRBV20-1	.	CSARVAGGIDTQYF	TGCAGTGCTAGAGTAGCGGGAGGGATAGATACGCAGTATTTT
.	TRBJ2-5	TRBV9	many	CASSVSGQETQYF	TGTGCCAGCAGCGTCTCCGGCCAAGAGACCCAGTACTTC
TRBD1	TRBJ1-2	TRBV20-1	few	CSATGDSYGYTF	TGCAGTGCCACGGGGGACAGCTATGGCTACACCTTC
TRBD1	TRBJ1-6	TRBV18	few	CASSGGQGPNSPLHF	TGTGCCAGCTCAGGCGGACAGGGGCCTAATTCACCCCTCCACTTT
.	TRBJ2-1	TRBV12-3/TRBV12-4	.	CASSVCEQFF	TGTGCCAGCAGTGTTTGTGAGCAGTTCTTC
.	TRBJ1-4	TRBV6-1	.	CASSLGTRVGKLFF	TGTGCCAGCAGTCTCGGGACAAGGGTTGGAAAACTGTTTTTT
.	TRBJ1-1	TRBV4-1	.	CASSLGRGPRGTEAFF	TGCGCCAGCAGCCTAGGACGGGGACCGAGAGGCACTGAAGCTTTCTTT
TRBD2	TRBJ2-1	TRBV20-1	.	CSARAGGLANNEQFF	TGCAGTGCTAGGGCCGGAGGACTAGCTAACAATGAGCAGTTCTTC
TRBD1	TRBJ1-4	TRBV12-3/TRBV12-4	.	CASRPGGSGEKLFF	TGTGCCAGCAGGCCAGGGGGCAGCGGTGAAAAACTGTTTTTT
.	TRBJ1-6	TRBV12-3/TRBV12-4	few	CASSPGIYSPLHF	TGTGCCAGCAGCCCCGGAATTTATTCACCCCTCCACTTT
.	TRBJ1-1	TRBV7-2	.	CASSPTTPWNTEAFF	TGTGCCAGCAGCCCCACGACGCCGTGGAACACTGAAGCTTTCTTT
TRBD2	TRBJ2-6	TRBV10-3	.	CAATPGGSGANVLTF	TGTGCCGCCACCCCGGGAGGCTCTGGGGCCAACGTCCTGACTTTC
TRBD2	TRBJ2-3	TRBV9	few	CASSVAPAGGTDTQYF	TGTGCCAGCAGCGTAGCCCCAGCGGGGGGGACAGATACGCAGTATTTT
.	TRBJ2-2	TRBV5-6	.	CASSAVRKVAGELFF	TGTGCCAGCAGCGCGGTCCGGAAGGTCGCCGGGGAGCTGTTTTTT
.	TRBJ1-5	TRBV20-1	.	CSARMTGRIWQPQHF	TGCAGTGCTAGGATGACGGGACGGATATGGCAGCCCCAGCATTTT
.	TRBJ1-6	TRBV12-3/TRBV12-4	.	CASSIGGYLAPLHF	TGTGCCAGCAGCATTGGGGGTTATTTGGCACCCCTCCACTTT
.	TRBJ2-7	TRBV15	few	CATSRPGPDLEQYF	TGTGCCACCAGCAGACCGGGCCCAGATCTCGAGCAGTACTTC
TRBD1	TRBJ1-2	TRBV20-1	.	CSANRDRVSYGYTF	TGCAGTGCTAATAGGGACAGGGTTAGCTATGGCTACACCTTC
.	TRBJ2-1	TRBV12-3/TRBV12-4	.	CASSSEPLSEQFF	TGTGCCAGCAGTTCCGAGCCTTTGTCTGAGCAGTTCTTC
.	TRBJ1-5	TRBV10-3	few	CAIRAGANQPQHF	TGTGCCATCAGGGCAGGGGCCAATCAGCCCCAGCATTTT
.	TRBJ2-2	TRBV12-5	few	CASGLARSRNTGELFF	TGTGCTAGTGGTTTGGCGCGATCTAGGAACACCGGGGAGCTGTTTTTT
.	TRBJ1-2	TRBV5-4	few	CASSLVVNYGYTF	TGTGCCAGCAGCTTGGTGGTTAACTATGGCTACACCTTC
.	TRBJ2-7	TRBV5-1	.	CASSLTGGVSYEQYF	TGCGCCAGCAGCTTGACGGGGGGCGTCTCCTACGAGCAGTACTTC
TRBD1	TRBJ1-1	TRBV5-1	.	CASSSGQGFSAFF	TGCGCCAGCAGCTCGGGACAGGGCTTTTCGGCTTTCTTT
.	TRBJ2-1	TRBV7-9	.	CASSLFINEQFF	TGTGCCAGCAGCTTATTCATTAATGAGCAGTTCTTC
.	TRBJ2-7	TRBV20-1	.	CSARGPPGDEQYF	TGCAGTGCTAGAGGACCCCCCGGGGACGAGCAGTACTTC
TRBD1	TRBJ1-5	TRBV24-1	.	CATSDSPGQGLSNQPQHF	TGTGCCACCAGTGATTCACCGGGACAGGGGCTTAGCAATCAGCCCCAGCATTTT
TRBD1	TRBJ2-4	TRBV5-1	.	CASSSLSSGTGDIQYF	TGCGCCAGCAGCTCACTATCCTCCGGGACAGGGGACATTCAGTACTTC
TRBD1	TRBJ1-1	TRBV29-1	few	CSVVRQGKMNTEAFF	TGCAGCGTTGTTAGACAGGGTAAAATGAACACTGAAGCTTTCTTT
.	TRBJ2-5	TRBV6-7	few	CASSYSSRLELETQYF	TGTGCCAGCAGTTACTCGTCGCGTTTGGAGTTGGAGACCCAGTACTTC
.	TRBJ2-3	TRBV9	.	CASSVQVEDTQYF	TGTGCCAGCAGCGTCCAGGTTGAGGATACGCAGTATTTT
.	TRBJ1-6	TRBV5-6	.	CASSLSLLNSPLHF	TGTGCCAGCAGCTTGTCCCTACTAAATTCACCCCTCCACTTT
.	TRBJ1-6	TRBV9	once	CASSSLTAGPLHF	TGTGCCAGCAGCTCACTGACAGCCGGACCCCTCCACTTT
.	TRBJ2-7	TRBV6-5	few	CASSYSSGWTTYEQYF	TGTGCCAGCAGTTACTCTTCGGGCTGGACAACCTACGAGCAGTACTTC
TRBD2	TRBJ2-5	TRBV12-3/TRBV12-4	.	CASSWKGRGETQYF	TGTGCCAGCAGTTGGAAAGGGCGGGGGGAGACCCAGTACTTC
.	TRBJ2-5	TRBV4-2	many	CASSQGSRGGSGTQYF	TGTGCCAGCAGCCAAGGGTCCAGGGGTGGATCGGGGACCCAGTACTTC